This T cell receptor (beta chain) was documented in a study of blood T cell repertoires in COVID-19. In the study overall: The United States, Italy and Spain provided the acute and convalescent COVID-19 samples.

The repertoire was sequenced with immunoSEQ multiplex PCR; TCRdb's copy has only in-frame clones and lacks some. The sample shows more than 450,000 clones, around 90% of them seen only once. The CDR3 has 13 amino acids. The germline V and J ends were trimmed by 1 base and 7 bases, with 12 bases remaining between them. Germline V gives CDR1 SGHKS, CDR2 YYEKEE (reference sequence). Assignments of participants to cohorts depended upon their own reported clinical history. Sample: PBMCs or T cells enriched from blood (not recorded which). The rearrangement links TRBV5-5 to TRBJ2-7; no definite D call. The sequence derives from a woman aged 18-29 years who had recovered from COVID-19. CDR3 protein: CASSLPRLEEQYF. The DNA of the CDR3 is TGTGCCAGCAGCTTGCCCCGGTTGGAGGAGCAGTACTTC.